The present TCR beta chain was sequenced within a study of blood T cell repertoires in COVID-19 (dated by TCRdb to the early 2020s). Broadly, across the study: Samples covering the acute and convalescent phases of COVID-19 were provided by collaborators in the United States, Italy and Spain. Sample metadata almost always included a de-identified subject ID, COVID-19 status, age in years and sex. The material from the prospective study consisted of cDNA or gDNA derived from T cells, B-cell-depleted T cells, or PBMCs. Where available, HLA class I and class II types were obtained from metadata supplied by the sample provider rather than from assay-based typing. The dataset comprised deeply sampled blood TCRbeta repertoires from subjects exposed to, actively infected with, or recovered from COVID-19. The repertoires were made available in a free public database intended to serve as a resource for research on the immune response to SARS-CoV-2. Samples came from the ongoing ImmuneRACE study (first 160 participants) plus 1,254 subjects from 6 global collaborators.

CDR1 LGHDT and CDR2 YNNKEL are derived from the germline V gene (reference sequence). Trimming takes 0 bases from V and 6 bases from J, and the germline ends sit 7 bases apart. The CDR3 spans 13 residues, from the cysteine through the phenylalanine. The CDR3 DNA has 39 bases and is translated from base 1. The paper's findings and limits, for the study overall: The quantity of clinical and demographic metadata differed by source and by participant and was supplied without curation.

Notes on this clone: What this receptor recognizes is not known. Base qualities are missing; no much larger clone stands one base away.

The immunoSEQ Assay, a bias-controlled multiplex PCR, was used to amplify TCRbeta CDR3 regions from genomic DNA. From the authors' description of their analysis: Within the assay, amplification of reference gene primers was used to estimate how many nucleated cells each sample contained. To quantify the absolute abundance of each unique TCRbeta CDR3 rearrangement, sequence reads were collapsed and filtered. For each sample, productive Simpson clonality was calculated as the square root of Simpson's diversity index over productive rearrangements. TCRdb retrieved this table from immuneACCESS and kept in-frame rearrangements only. Not all clones are present; in checked studies, unresolved V genes account for under half, and no reason is known for the remainder. V and J calls and clone size are as listed in that table; D and trimming were resolved from the DNA. In all, the sample holds roughly 73,000 clones, and around 89% of those were seen once. 1.1% to 1.5% of the sample is held by the ten biggest clonotypes.

The collaborating institutions used their own protocols to collect whole blood in K2EDTA tubes. For TCRbeta analysis, collaborator samples were shipped as frozen whole blood, as isolated PBMCs, or as DNA extracted from either sample type. This chain joins TRBV3-1 (or the pseudogene TRBV3-2) to TRBJ2-3; the D segment cannot be called with confidence. The TCR originated in a human donor in a cohort sampled during active COVID-19. Source material: peripheral blood. In nucleotide form, the sequence is TGTGCCAGCAGCCAAGAAATCCTGGATACGCAGTATTTT. Translated, it reads CASSQEILDTQYF.